The T cell receptor beta chain described here comes from a study of T cells after somatic rescue of genetic block. The CDR3 length is 16 residues. The junction had 4 bases not matched to a gene; V was cut back by 3 bases and J by 2 bases. Germline V gene data show CDR1 as LNHNV and CDR2 as YYDKDF (reference sequence). Data came from immunoSEQ multiplex PCR; TCRdb stores just in-frame clones and leaves some out. The table has about 70,000 clones, 92% seen once. The sequenced material came from peripheral blood mononuclear cells (PBMCs). This receptor was identified in a man aged 35 to 55. V usage is TRBV15 and J usage is TRBJ2-1; 10 bases map to TRBD2. Here the CDR3 reads CATSSRTSGAYNEQFF. The DNA for the CDR3 is TGTGCCACCAGCAGCCGCACTAGCGGGGCCTACAATGAGCAGTTCTTC.